Following are 19 T cell receptor beta chains from one sample sequenced in a study of cytomegalovirus exposure and HLA in healthy donors. The PCR contained 60 Vbeta and 13 Jbeta primers. Sequencing was performed with immunoSEQ multiplex PCR; in TCRdb, only in-frame clones are kept and a portion is missing. Among 150,000 to 180,000 clones, 80% were seen once, and the ten largest hold around 5.2%. Sequenced: PBMCs. Every receptor here comes from a woman aged 35 to 49 in good health and CMV-seropositive.

This sequence joins TRBV7-3 and TRBJ1-1; 8 bases agree with TRBD1. The CDR3 is 13 amino acids. V lost 4 bases, J lost 7 bases, and 5 bases stayed unmatched. Germline V lookup: CDR1 SGHTA, CDR2 FQGTGA. CDR3 residues: CASSSRQGSEAFF. For the CDR3, the DNA is TGTGCCAGCAGCTCTCGACAGGGGAGTGAAGCTTTCTTT. Filled out from reference TRBV7-3 and TRBJ1-1, the complete variable domain reads GAGVSQTPSNKVTEKGKYVELRCDPISGHTALYWYRQSLGQGPEFLIYFQGTGAADDSGLPNDRFFAVRPEGSVSTLKIQRTERGDSAVYLCASSSRQGSEAFFGQGTRLTVV.

V gene TRBV11-2 combines with J gene TRBJ2-7, with unresolved D. The CDR3 contains 13 residues. In germline, CDR1 is SGHAT, CDR2 FQNNGV. V lost 1 base and J 3 bases, leaving 7 bases between the germline ends. CDR3 in DNA: TGTGCCAGCAGCTTAGGGCCTGACTACGAGCAGTACTTC. As protein: CASSLGPDYEQYF.

This chain links TRBV2 with TRBJ1-4, with 7 nucleotides matching TRBD1. The CDR3 contains 14 residues. V was clipped by 5 bases and J by 8 bases; unmatched bases: 8. Germline CDR1 SNHLY, CDR2 FYNNEI. The DNA for the CDR3 is TGTGCCAGCAGTAGCCCGGGACAGTACGAAAAACTGTTTTTT. The encoded protein is CASSSPGQYEKLFF.

This clone showed up just a few times. The rearrangement uses TRBV7-8 and TRBJ1-2, with 8 bases matching TRBD1. Germline lookup yields CDR1 SGHVS and CDR2 FQNEAQ. The CDR3 is made up of 15 amino acids. V lost 5 bases to trimming and J lost 2 bases; unmatched junction nucleotides: 7. CDR3 protein: CASSPISGGNYGYTF. In DNA form, the CDR3 reads TGTGCCAGCAGCCCTATTTCAGGGGGCAACTATGGCTACACCTTC.

The rearrangement joins TRBV5-6 to TRBJ1-3; no reliable D call. The V end was cut by 2 bases, the J end by 1 base, with 10 bases between. Germline CDR1 SGHDT, CDR2 YYEEEE. The CDR3 totals 15 residues. For the CDR3, the DNA is TGTGCCAGCAGCTTACCCGGGTGGTCTGGAAACACCATATATTTT. It specifies CASSLPGWSGNTIYF.

The CDR3 protein is CASSLNPGNQETQYF. In nucleotides, the CDR3 is TGTGCCAGCAGTTTAAATCCAGGGAACCAAGAGACCCAGTACTTC. The V call is TRBV28, the J call TRBJ2-5; possibly TRBD1 for D (5 bases). The CDR3 is 15 residues long. The V gene lost 2 bases and the J gene lost 0 bases, with 10 bases spanning the gap. CDR1 is MDHEN and CDR2 is SYDVKM in the germline V gene. Drawing the rest from reference TRBV28 and TRBJ2-5, the complete variable domain is DVKVTQSSRYLVKRTGEKVFLECVQDMDHENMFWYRQDPGLGLRLIYFSYDVKMKEKGDIPEGYSVSREKKERFSLILESASTNQTSMYLCASSLNPGNQETQYFGPGTRLLVL.

This clone came up a few times. V gene TRBV7-2 combines with J gene TRBJ2-4; 8 nucleotides match TRBD1. This CDR3 is built from 16 residues. Trimming cost V 5 bases and J 7 bases; bases outside gene matches: 13. The germline V gene has CDR1 SGHTA and CDR2 FQGNSA. As DNA, the CDR3 is TGTGCCAGCAGCCCATCGGGGGCAGGGGGCCCGAACATTCAGTACTTC. Amino acids: CASSPSGAGGPNIQYF.

This clone has just a few counts. This sequence joins TRBV28 and TRBJ1-4; D unclear. V was trimmed by 7 bases and J by 5 bases, leaving 14 bases between them. From germline, CDR1 is MDHEN and CDR2 SYDVKM. The CDR3 contains 14 residues. This chain's CDR3 is CASNLAQANEKLFF. As DNA, the CDR3 is TGTGCCAGCAACCTTGCCCAGGCCAATGAAAAACTGTTTTTT.

V is TRBV30 and J is TRBJ2-2; 15 bases align to TRBD2. Germline assignment: CDR1 GTSNPN and CDR2 SVGIG (reference sequence). The CDR3 extends over 18 amino acids. Trimming at V came to 0 bases and at J to 5 bases, leaving 7 bases not matched to a gene. DNA of the CDR3: TGTGCCTGGAGTGTACAGAGGACTAGCGGGAGGGCAACCGGGGAGCTGTTTTTT. It encodes CAWSVQRTSGRATGELFF.

This clone was counted only a few times. J is TRBJ1-4 and V is TRBV9; weak D call: TRBD1 (5 bases). Germline CDR1 is SGDLS and CDR2 is YYNGEE. V was trimmed by 4 bases and J by 0 bases, leaving 10 bases between them. The CDR3 is 15 amino acids. The CDR3 sequence is CASSHGGATNEKLFF. The CDR3 bases are TGTGCCAGCAGCCATGGGGGGGCAACTAATGAAAAACTGTTTTTT.

The chain couples TRBV2 to TRBJ2-3; the match to TRBD2 covers 14 bases. With V trimmed by 4 bases and J by 5 bases, 5 bases remained unmatched. CDR1 is SNHLY, CDR2 FYNNEI, per germline. CDR3 length: 16 residues. The CDR3 region has the DNA TGTGCCAGCAGTGGCGGGACTAGCGGGAGAAAAGATACGCAGTATTTT. Translation: CASSGGTSGRKDTQYF.

The rearrangement joins TRBV19 to TRBJ2-1, with TRBD2 identical over 9 bases. Germline CDR1 is LNHDA and CDR2 is SQIVND (reference sequence). This CDR3 is built from 17 residues. The trim removed 3 bases at V and 6 bases at J, leaving 12 bases unmatched. The CDR3 nucleotides read TGTGCCAGTAGTATGAAGGTCTGGCGGGAGGGCCTCAATGAGCAGTTCTTC. Amino acids: CASSMKVWREGLNEQFF.

This clone was seen a handful of times. V gene TRBV6-1 combines with J gene TRBJ2-4, with 9 bases matching TRBD2. Germline V lookup: CDR1 MNHNS, CDR2 SASEGT. This CDR3 has 17 residues. V lost 2 bases to trimming and J lost 0 bases; unmatched junction nucleotides: 5. DNA for the CDR3: TGTGCCAGCAGTGAAAGGCTAGCGGGACTAGCCAAAAACATTCAGTACTTC. Residues: CASSERLAGLAKNIQYF.

Judged by abundance, this clone is medium-sized. The chain carries TRBV5-8 and TRBJ2-5; TRBD2 is a possible D gene (7 bases). Looked up from germline, CDR1 is SGHTS and CDR2 is YDEGEE. The germline V and J ends were trimmed by 4 bases and 5 bases, with 21 bases remaining between them. This CDR3 has 16 residues. Written as DNA, the CDR3 is TGTGCCAGCAGCATACGGGCTGGGGGGGCAGGGGAGACCCAGTACTTC. Translating gives CASSIRAGGAGETQYF.

This sequence joins TRBV6-5 and TRBJ2-7; a weak D match, TRBD2 (7 bases). The CDR3 has 16 amino acids. V lost 0 bases, J lost 1 base, and 13 bases lay in between. Germline assignment: CDR1 MNHEY and CDR2 SVGAGI. The CDR3 nucleotides read TGTGCCAGCAGTTACTCGGGGGGGGCTACTTCCTACGAGCAGTACTTC. It yields the protein CASSYSGGATSYEQYF.

This clone was seen a few times. This sequence joins TRBV25-1 and TRBJ1-1; 8 positions match TRBD1. The J segment lost 6 bases and the V segment lost 2 bases, leaving 5 bases of the junction unmatched. This CDR3 region has 14 residues. Germline V gene lookup returns CDR1 MGHDK and CDR2 SYGVNS. The CDR3 protein is CASSEVDRVSEAFF. The CDR3 DNA sequence: TGTGCCAGCAGTGAAGTGGACAGGGTTTCTGAAGCTTTCTTT.

The table lists this clone with a count of one. The chain joins TRBV6-1 to TRBJ1-5, with D maybe TRBD1 (5 bases). The ends were cut back, 8 bases at V and 4 bases at J, with 15 bases in the middle. CDR1 and CDR2 (germline): MNHNS, SASEGT. The CDR3 has 14 amino acids. The CDR3: CASSGGALNQPQHF. The DNA for the CDR3 is TGTGCCAGCTCAGGAGGGGCACTGAATCAGCCCCAGCATTTT.

The chain couples TRBV5-6 to TRBJ2-5, with TRBD2 identical over 13 bases. The CDR3 runs to 16 residues. J was trimmed by 7 bases and V by 4 bases; bases with no gene match: 10. CDR1 is SGHDT, CDR2 YYEEEE, per germline. The CDR3 nucleotides are TGTGCCAGCAGCCCTTGGACTAGCGGGAGTTTGGGGACCCAGTACTTC. Amino acids: CASSPWTSGSLGTQYF.

Only one count was recorded for this clone. J is TRBJ2-7 and V is TRBV11-3; D remains unclear. Germline V gene lookup returns CDR1 SGHNT and CDR2 YENEEA. V lost 0 bases and J 1 base, leaving 10 bases between the germline ends. The CDR3 extends over 15 amino acids. CDR3 amino acids: CASSLDPLTSYEQYF. The CDR3 DNA is TGTGCCAGCAGCTTAGATCCCCTCACTTCCTACGAGCAGTACTTC.